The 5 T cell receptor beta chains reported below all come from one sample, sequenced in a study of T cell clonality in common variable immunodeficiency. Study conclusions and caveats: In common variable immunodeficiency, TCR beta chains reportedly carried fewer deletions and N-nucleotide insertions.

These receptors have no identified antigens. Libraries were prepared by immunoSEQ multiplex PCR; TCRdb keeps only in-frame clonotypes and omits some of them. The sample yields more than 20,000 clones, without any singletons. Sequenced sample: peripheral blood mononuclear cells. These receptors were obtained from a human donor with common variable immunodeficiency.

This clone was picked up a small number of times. CDR3 sequence reads: CASGGVQGIYF. CDR3 bases read: TGTGCCAGCGGTGGGGTACAGGGA. This chain links TRBV7-7 with TRBJ1-3, with a weak D call TRBD1 (6 bases). The sequence runs out 3 residues before the end of the CDR3; the remainder is reconstructed from the germline J gene. The length of the CDR3 is 11 residues. In germline, CDR1 is SSHAT, CDR2 FNYEAQ (reference sequence).

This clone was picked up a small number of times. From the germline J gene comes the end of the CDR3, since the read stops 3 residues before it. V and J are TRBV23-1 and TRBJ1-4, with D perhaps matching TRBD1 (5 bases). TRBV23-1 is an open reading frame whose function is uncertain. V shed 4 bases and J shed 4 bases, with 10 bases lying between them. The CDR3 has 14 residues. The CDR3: CASSPQRGNEKLFF. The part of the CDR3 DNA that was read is TGCGCCAGCAGTCCCCAGAGGGGTAATGAAAAA.

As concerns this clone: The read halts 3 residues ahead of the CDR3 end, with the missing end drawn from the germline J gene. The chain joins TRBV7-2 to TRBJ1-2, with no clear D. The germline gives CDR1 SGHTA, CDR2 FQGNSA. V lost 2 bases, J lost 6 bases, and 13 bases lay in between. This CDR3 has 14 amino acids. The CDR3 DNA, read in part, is TGTGCCAGCAGCTTACGGGGTCCGAGGGATGGC. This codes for CASSLRGPRDG. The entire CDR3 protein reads CASSLRGPRDGYTF.

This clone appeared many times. CDR3 region: CASSQEGTGFNEQFF. The sequenced part of the CDR3 DNA is TGTGCCAGCAGCCAAGAGGGGACAGGGTTCAATGAG. This sequence joins TRBV14 and TRBJ2-1, with TRBD1 identical over 9 bases. The CDR3 end is not reached by the read, which stops 3 residues before it; the germline J gene fills it in. Per germline, CDR1 SGHDN and CDR2 FVKESK. This CDR3 is built from 15 residues. The trim removed 0 bases at V and 6 bases at J, leaving 3 bases unmatched.

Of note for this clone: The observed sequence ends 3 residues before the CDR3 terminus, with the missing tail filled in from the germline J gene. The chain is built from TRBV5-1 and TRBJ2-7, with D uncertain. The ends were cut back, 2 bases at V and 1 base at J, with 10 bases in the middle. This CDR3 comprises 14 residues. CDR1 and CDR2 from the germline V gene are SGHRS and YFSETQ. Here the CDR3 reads CASSFDKISYEQYF. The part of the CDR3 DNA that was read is TGCGCCAGCAGCTTTGACAAGATTTCCTACGAG.